These T cell receptor beta chains were read from a single sample in a study of T cells in Graves' hyperthyroidism and ophthalmopathy. TCRdb reprocessed the multiplex PCR reads via MiXCR and lists one record per CDR3 protein. This sample has a few hundred thousand distinct CDR3 sequences; 15% to 17% occur once, and the top ten carry about 7.7%. The sample comprised blood. These receptors were collected from a young woman with Graves' hyperthyroidism. The CDR3 runs from the conserved cysteine through the conserved F or W. The D gene is left open where the match is weak. Clone size is stated in some rows and not others, as once, few, many or a class when expanded.

CDR3 protein: CASSKGASGSGQPQHF
CDR3 DNA: TGTGCCAGTAGTAAAGGGGCCAGTGGGTCGGGACAGCCCCAGCATTTT
V gene: TRBV19
D gene: NA
J gene: TRBJ1-5
clone size: many

CDR3 protein: CASSLDGGGITGELFF
CDR3 DNA: TGTGCCAGCAGCTTAGATGGGGGGGGGATAACCGGGGAGCTGTTTTTT
V gene: TRBV7-2
D gene: TRBD2
J gene: TRBJ2-2
clone size: many

CDR3 protein: CASGSGLEVETQYF
CDR3 DNA: TGTGCTAGTGGTTCCGGACTAGAGGTGGAGACCCAGTACTTC
V gene: TRBV12-5
D gene: TRBD2
J gene: TRBJ2-5
clone size: many

CDR3 protein: CASGPSGNRANGYTF
CDR3 DNA: TGTGCCAGCGGACCCTCAGGGAATAGGGCTAATGGCTACACCTTC
V gene: TRBV28
D gene: NA
J gene: TRBJ1-2
clone size: NA

CDR3 protein: CSVEPLTSGSYEQYF
CDR3 DNA: TGCAGCGTTGAACCTTTGACTAGCGGGAGTTACGAGCAGTACTTC
V gene: TRBV29-1
D gene: TRBD2
J gene: TRBJ2-7
clone size: many

CDR3 protein: CASRLRDSSYNEQFF
CDR3 DNA: TGTGCCAGCAGACTCCGGGACAGTTCCTACAATGAGCAGTTCTTC
V gene: TRBV28
D gene: TRBD1
J gene: TRBJ2-1
clone size: NA

CDR3 protein: CASRAEDRELEETQYF
CDR3 DNA: TGTGCCAGCAGGGCTGAGGACAGGGAATTGGAAGAGACCCAGTACTTC
V gene: TRBV28
D gene: TRBD1
J gene: TRBJ2-5
clone size: NA

CDR3 protein: CASSYSKAPGTTPLHF
CDR3 DNA: TGTGCCAGCAGTTACAGTAAAGCTCCAGGGACCACACCCCTCCACTTT
V gene: TRBV6-5
D gene: NA
J gene: TRBJ1-6
clone size: NA

CDR3 protein: CASSFTAPGGQPQHF
CDR3 DNA: TGTGCCAGCAGCTTCACAGCCCCGGGGGGTCAGCCCCAGCATTTT
V gene: TRBV28
D gene: NA
J gene: TRBJ1-5
clone size: many

CDR3 protein: CASGQGAGEQYF
CDR3 DNA: TGTGCCAGCGGACAGGGGGCAGGGGAGCAGTACTTC
V gene: TRBV28
D gene: TRBD1
J gene: TRBJ2-7
clone size: few

CDR3 protein: CAFLGANVLTF
CDR3 DNA: TGTGCCTTTCTCGGGGCCAACGTCCTGACTTTC
V gene: TRBV11-2
D gene: NA
J gene: TRBJ2-6
clone size: many

CDR3 protein: CASRGGYEQFF
CDR3 DNA: TGCGCCAGCAGGGGGGGCTATGAGCAGTTCTTC
V gene: TRBV5-1
D gene: NA
J gene: TRBJ2-1
clone size: many

CDR3 protein: CASSVAQGTQETQYF
CDR3 DNA: TGTGCCAGCAGCGTAGCACAGGGGACCCAAGAGACCCAGTACTTC
V gene: TRBV9
D gene: TRBD1
J gene: TRBJ2-5
clone size: many

CDR3 protein: CSAKTGGSRSEQFF
CDR3 DNA: TGCAGTGCAAAGACCGGGGGCTCAAGATCAGAGCAGTTCTTC
V gene: TRBV20-1
D gene: NA
J gene: TRBJ2-1
clone size: many

CDR3 protein: CATRETSGRGKQYF
CDR3 DNA: TGTGCCACCAGAGAGACTAGCGGGAGAGGGAAGCAGTACTTC
V gene: TRBV24-1
D gene: TRBD2
J gene: TRBJ2-7
clone size: many

CDR3 protein: CSASKGTLAYEQYF
CDR3 DNA: TGCAGTGCTAGTAAGGGTACCTTGGCCTACGAGCAGTACTTC
V gene: TRBV20-1
D gene: NA
J gene: TRBJ2-7
clone size: many

CDR3 protein: CASSHPDRERHYGYTF
CDR3 DNA: TGTGCCAGCAGCCACCCCGACAGGGAAAGGCACTATGGCTACACCTTC
V gene: TRBV3-1
D gene: TRBD1
J gene: TRBJ1-2
clone size: many

CDR3 protein: CAWSVQGDEKLFF
CDR3 DNA: TGTGCCTGGAGTGTGCAGGGCGATGAAAAACTGTTTTTT
V gene: TRBV30
D gene: NA
J gene: TRBJ1-4
clone size: NA

CDR3 protein: CASNWRGDPTDTQYF
CDR3 DNA: TGTGCCAGCAACTGGAGGGGTGACCCCACAGATACGCAGTATTTT
V gene: TRBV2
D gene: NA
J gene: TRBJ2-3
clone size: many

CDR3 protein: CASSVGGSSAYNEQFF
CDR3 DNA: TGTGCCAGCAGCGTAGGGGGATCTTCGGCCTACAATGAGCAGTTCTTC
V gene: TRBV9
D gene: NA
J gene: TRBJ2-1
clone size: many

CDR3 protein: CASSLEGRETQYF
CDR3 DNA: TGTGCCAGCAGCCTTGAAGGCCGAGAGACCCAGTACTTC
V gene: TRBV3-1
D gene: NA
J gene: TRBJ2-5
clone size: many

CDR3 protein: CSAPKGGGVNEQFF
CDR3 DNA: TGCAGTGCTCCGAAGGGGGGGGGCGTCAATGAGCAGTTCTTC
V gene: TRBV20-1
D gene: NA
J gene: TRBJ2-1
clone size: NA

CDR3 protein: CASSLEGGHNEQFF
CDR3 DNA: TGCGCCAGCAGCTTGGAGGGCGGGCACAATGAGCAGTTCTTC
V gene: TRBV5-1
D gene: NA
J gene: TRBJ2-1
clone size: many

CDR3 protein: CASSYKGLGGTEAFF
CDR3 DNA: TGTGCCAGCAGTTATAAGGGCCTGGGGGGCACTGAAGCTTTCTTT
V gene: TRBV6-1
D gene: NA
J gene: TRBJ1-1
clone size: many

CDR3 protein: CASSLAWTSTEDTQYF
CDR3 DNA: TGCGCCAGCAGCTTGGCCTGGACGTCAACGGAGGATACGCAGTATTTT
V gene: TRBV5-1
D gene: NA
J gene: TRBJ2-3
clone size: many

CDR3 protein: CSARVAGTGVADTQYF
CDR3 DNA: TGCAGTGCTAGAGTGGCCGGGACAGGGGTCGCAGATACGCAGTATTTT
V gene: TRBV20-1
D gene: TRBD1
J gene: TRBJ2-3
clone size: NA

CDR3 protein: CSARDPEATNEKLFF
CDR3 DNA: TGCAGTGCTAGAGACCCGGAGGCAACTAATGAAAAACTGTTTTTT
V gene: TRBV20-1
D gene: NA
J gene: TRBJ1-4
clone size: NA

CDR3 protein: CSARGTISGANVLTF
CDR3 DNA: TGCAGTGCCCGCGGGACAATTTCTGGGGCCAACGTCCTGACTTTC
V gene: TRBV20-1
D gene: NA
J gene: TRBJ2-6
clone size: NA

CDR3 protein: CASIWDRLSAPAF
CDR3 DNA: TGTGCCAGCATCTGGGACAGGTTATCAGCCCCAGCATTT
V gene: TRBV11-3
D gene: TRBD1
J gene: TRBJ1-5
clone size: NA

CDR3 protein: CASSQQGAAEKLFF
CDR3 DNA: TGTGCCAGCAGCCAACAGGGGGCAGCTGAAAAACTGTTTTTT
V gene: TRBV12-3/TRBV12-4
D gene: TRBD1
J gene: TRBJ1-4
clone size: many

CDR3 protein: CAWSVRLGTDTQYF
CDR3 DNA: TGTGCCTGGAGTGTCAGGCTTGGCACAGATACGCAGTATTTT
V gene: TRBV30
D gene: NA
J gene: TRBJ2-3
clone size: many

CDR3 protein: CASRRTGRIEKLFF
CDR3 DNA: TGTGCCAGCAGGAGAACAGGACGGATTGAAAAACTGTTTTTT
V gene: TRBV12-3/TRBV12-4
D gene: NA
J gene: TRBJ1-4
clone size: many

CDR3 protein: CATSDPGQGSEQYF
CDR3 DNA: TGTGCCACCAGTGACCCGGGACAGGGGAGTGAGCAGTACTTC
V gene: TRBV24-1
D gene: TRBD1
J gene: TRBJ2-7
clone size: NA